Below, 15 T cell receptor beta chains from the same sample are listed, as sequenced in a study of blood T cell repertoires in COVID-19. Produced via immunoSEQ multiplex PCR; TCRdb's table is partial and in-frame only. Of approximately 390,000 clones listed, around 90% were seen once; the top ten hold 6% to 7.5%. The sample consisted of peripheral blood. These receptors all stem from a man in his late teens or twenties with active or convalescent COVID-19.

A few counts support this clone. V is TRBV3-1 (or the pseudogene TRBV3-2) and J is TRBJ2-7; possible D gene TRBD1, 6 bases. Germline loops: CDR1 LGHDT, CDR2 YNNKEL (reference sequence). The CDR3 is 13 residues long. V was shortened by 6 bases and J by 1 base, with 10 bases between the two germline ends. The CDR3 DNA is TGTGCCAGCAGTCTGGACAGATCCTACGAGCAGTACTTC. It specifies CASSLDRSYEQYF.

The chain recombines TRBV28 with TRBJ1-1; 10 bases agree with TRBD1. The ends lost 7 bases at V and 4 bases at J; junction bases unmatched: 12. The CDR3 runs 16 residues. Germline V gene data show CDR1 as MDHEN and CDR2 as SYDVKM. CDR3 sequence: CASTFMLGTGVTEAFF. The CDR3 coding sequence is TGTGCCAGCACATTCATGCTTGGGACAGGGGTCACTGAAGCTTTCTTT.

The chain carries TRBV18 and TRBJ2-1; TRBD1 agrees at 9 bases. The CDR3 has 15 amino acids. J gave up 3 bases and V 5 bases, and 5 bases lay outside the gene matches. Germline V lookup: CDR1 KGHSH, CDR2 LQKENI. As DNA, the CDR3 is TGTGCCAGCTCAGCCGGGACAGGGTTCTACAATGAGCAGTTCTTC. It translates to CASSAGTGFYNEQFF. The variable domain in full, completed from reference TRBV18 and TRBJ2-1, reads NAGVMQNPRHLVRRRGQEARLRCSPMKGHSHVYWYRQLPEEGLKFMVYLQKENIIDESGMPKERFSAEFPKEGPSILRIQQVVRGDSAAYFCASSAGTGFYNEQFFGPGTRLTVL.

The chain's CDR3 is CASSAETVHNSPLHF. Here the CDR3 DNA reads TGTGCCAGCAGTGCAGAGACTGTACATAATTCACCCCTCCACTTT. The gene calls are TRBV25-1 and TRBJ1-6; D gene unclear. The CDR3 extends over 15 amino acids. V was pared by 4 bases and J by 5 bases, with 12 bases between. Per germline, CDR1 MGHDK and CDR2 SYGVNS.

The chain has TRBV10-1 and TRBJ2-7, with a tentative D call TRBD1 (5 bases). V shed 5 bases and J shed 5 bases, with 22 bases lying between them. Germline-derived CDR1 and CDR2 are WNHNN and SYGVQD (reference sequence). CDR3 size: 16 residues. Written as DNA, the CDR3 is TGCGCCAGCAGTATACTCCCTCTGGACATCTCGAACGAGCAGTACTTC. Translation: CASSILPLDISNEQYF.

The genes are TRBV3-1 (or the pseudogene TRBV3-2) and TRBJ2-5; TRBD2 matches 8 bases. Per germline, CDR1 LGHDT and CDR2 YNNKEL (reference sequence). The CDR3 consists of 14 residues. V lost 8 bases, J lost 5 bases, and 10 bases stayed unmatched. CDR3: CASVWSGGGETQYF. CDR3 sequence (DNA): TGTGCCAGCGTATGGAGCGGGGGTGGTGAGACCCAGTACTTC.

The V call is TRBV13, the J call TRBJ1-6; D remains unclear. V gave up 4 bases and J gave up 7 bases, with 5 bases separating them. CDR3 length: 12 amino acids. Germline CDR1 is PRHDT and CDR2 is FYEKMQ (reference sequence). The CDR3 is CASSSQNSPLHF. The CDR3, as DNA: TGTGCCAGCAGCTCCCAAAATTCACCCCTCCACTTT.

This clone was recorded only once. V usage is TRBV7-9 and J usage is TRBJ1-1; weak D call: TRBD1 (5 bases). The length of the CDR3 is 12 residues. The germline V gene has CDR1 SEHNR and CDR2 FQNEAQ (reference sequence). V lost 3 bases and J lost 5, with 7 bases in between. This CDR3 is CASSFPGTEAFF. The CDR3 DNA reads TGTGCCAGCAGCTTTCCAGGGACTGAAGCTTTCTTT.

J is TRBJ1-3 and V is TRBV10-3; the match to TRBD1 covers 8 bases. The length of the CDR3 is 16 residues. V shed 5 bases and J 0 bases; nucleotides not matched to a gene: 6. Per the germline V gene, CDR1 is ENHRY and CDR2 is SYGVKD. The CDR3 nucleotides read TGTGCCATCAGTCCGGGACAGGCTTCCTCTGGAAACACCATATATTTT. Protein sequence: CAISPGQASSGNTIYF.

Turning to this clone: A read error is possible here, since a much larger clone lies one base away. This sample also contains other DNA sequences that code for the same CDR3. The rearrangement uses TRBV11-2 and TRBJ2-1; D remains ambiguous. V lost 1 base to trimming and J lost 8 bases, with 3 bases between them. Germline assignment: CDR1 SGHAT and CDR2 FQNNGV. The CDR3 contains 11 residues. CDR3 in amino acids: CASSLADEQFF. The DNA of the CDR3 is TGTGCCAGCAGCTTAGCTGATGAGCAGTTCTTC.

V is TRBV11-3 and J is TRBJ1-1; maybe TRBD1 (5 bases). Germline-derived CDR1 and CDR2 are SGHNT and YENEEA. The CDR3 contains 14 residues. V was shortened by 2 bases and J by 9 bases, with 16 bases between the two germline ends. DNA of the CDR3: TGTGCCAGCAGCTTAAGTGGACAACACTCACAAGCTTTCTTT. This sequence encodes CASSLSGQHSQAFF.

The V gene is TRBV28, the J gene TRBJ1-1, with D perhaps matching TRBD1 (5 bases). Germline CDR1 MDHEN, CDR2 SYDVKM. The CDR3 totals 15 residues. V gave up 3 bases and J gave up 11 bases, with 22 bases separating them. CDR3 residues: CASSFIPQGSEGAFF. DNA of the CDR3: TGTGCCAGCAGTTTTATCCCCCAGGGATCTGAAGGGGCTTTCTTT. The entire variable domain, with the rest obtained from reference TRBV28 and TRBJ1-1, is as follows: DVKVTQSSRYLVKRTGEKVFLECVQDMDHENMFWYRQDPGLGLRLIYFSYDVKMKEKGDIPEGYSVSREKKERFSLILESASTNQTSMYLCASSFIPQGSEGAFFGQGTRLTVV.

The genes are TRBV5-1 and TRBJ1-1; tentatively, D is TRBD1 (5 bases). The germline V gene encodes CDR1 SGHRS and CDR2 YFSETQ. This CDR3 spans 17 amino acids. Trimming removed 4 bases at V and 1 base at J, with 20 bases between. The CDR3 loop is CASSRDSRTSTNTEAFF. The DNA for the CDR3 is TGCGCCAGCAGCCGAGATTCGAGGACATCAACGAACACTGAAGCTTTCTTT.

The CDR3 nucleotides are TGCGCCAGCAGCCAGACCGGAGAACAGGTTAGCTCCTACAATGAGCAGTTCTTC. Its protein product is CASSQTGEQVSSYNEQFF. This chain joins TRBV4-1 and TRBJ2-1, with D possibly TRBD1 on 5 matching bases. The V gene's germline CDR1 is MGHRA and CDR2 YSYEKL. V was clipped by 3 bases and J by 0 bases, with 18 bases between them. The CDR3 loop spans 18 amino acids.

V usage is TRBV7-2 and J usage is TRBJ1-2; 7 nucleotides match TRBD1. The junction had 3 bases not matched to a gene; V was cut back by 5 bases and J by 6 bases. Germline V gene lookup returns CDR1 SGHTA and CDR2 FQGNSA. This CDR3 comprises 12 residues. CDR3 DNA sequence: TGTGCCAGCAGCCTAGGGGGCAATGGCTACACCTTC. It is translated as CASSLGGNGYTF.